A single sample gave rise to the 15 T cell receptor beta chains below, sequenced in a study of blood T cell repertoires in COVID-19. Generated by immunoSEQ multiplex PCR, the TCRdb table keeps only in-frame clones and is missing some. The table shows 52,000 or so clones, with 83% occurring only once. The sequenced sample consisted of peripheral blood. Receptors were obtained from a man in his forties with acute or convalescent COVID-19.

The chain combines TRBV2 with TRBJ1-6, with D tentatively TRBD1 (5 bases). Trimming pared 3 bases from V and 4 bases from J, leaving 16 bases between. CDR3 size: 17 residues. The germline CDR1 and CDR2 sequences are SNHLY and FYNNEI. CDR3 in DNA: TGTGCCAGCAGTGAGGGGCCGGCCGCTAAATATAATTCACCCCTCCACTTT. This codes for CASSEGPAAKYNSPLHF. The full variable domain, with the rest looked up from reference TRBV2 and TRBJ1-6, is EPEVTQTPSHQVTQMGQEVILRCVPISNHLYFYWYRQILGQKVEFLVSFYNNEISEKSEIFDDQFSVERPDGSNFTLKIRSTKLEDSAMYFCASSEGPAAKYNSPLHFGNGTRLTVT.

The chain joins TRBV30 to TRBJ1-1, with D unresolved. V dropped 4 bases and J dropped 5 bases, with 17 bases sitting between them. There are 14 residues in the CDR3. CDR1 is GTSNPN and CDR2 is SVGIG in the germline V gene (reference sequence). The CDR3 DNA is TGTGCCTGGATGAGAACTCACTCGGGTACTGAAGCTTTCTTT. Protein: CAWMRTHSGTEAFF.

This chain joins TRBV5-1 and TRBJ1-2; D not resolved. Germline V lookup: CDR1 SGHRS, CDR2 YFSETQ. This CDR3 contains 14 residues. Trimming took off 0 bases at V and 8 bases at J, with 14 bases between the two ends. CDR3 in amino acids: CASSLEREGAGYTF. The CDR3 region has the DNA TGCGCCAGCAGCTTGGAAAGGGAGGGAGCCGGCTACACCTTC.

The CDR3 nucleotides read TGTGCTAGTGGTAAGGACAGTGCCTACGAGCAGTACGTC. It translates to CASGKDSAYEQYV. The rearrangement links TRBV12-5 to TRBJ2-7, with D perhaps matching TRBD1 (6 bases). The V and J ends lost 5 bases and 2 bases respectively, with 10 bases between them. The CDR3 contains 13 residues. Germline V lookup: CDR1 LGHNT, CDR2 FRNRAP.

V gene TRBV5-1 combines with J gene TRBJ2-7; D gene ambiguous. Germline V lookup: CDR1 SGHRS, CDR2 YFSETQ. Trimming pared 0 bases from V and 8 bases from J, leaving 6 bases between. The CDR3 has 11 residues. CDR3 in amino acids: CASSLATQQYF. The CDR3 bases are TGCGCCAGCAGCTTGGCTACCCAGCAGTACTTC. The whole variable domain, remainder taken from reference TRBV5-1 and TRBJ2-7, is KAGVTQTPRYLIKTRGQQVTLSCSPISGHRSVSWYQQTPGQGLQFLFEYFSETQRNKGNFPGRFSGRQFSNSRSEMNVSTLELGDSALYLCASSLATQQYFGPGTRLTVT.

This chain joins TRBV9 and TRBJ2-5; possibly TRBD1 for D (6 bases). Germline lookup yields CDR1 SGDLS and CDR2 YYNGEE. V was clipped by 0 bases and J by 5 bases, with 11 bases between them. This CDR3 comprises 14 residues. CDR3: CASSVEAGAETQYF. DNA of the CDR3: TGTGCCAGCAGCGTAGAGGCAGGGGCGGAGACCCAGTACTTC.

CDR3 in amino acids: CASSPRQGSSTEAFF. The CDR3 DNA sequence: TGTGCCAGCAGCCCTAGACAGGGGTCGAGCACTGAAGCTTTCTTT. The V and J genes are TRBV7-9 and TRBJ1-1; 8 positions match TRBD1. CDR1 and CDR2 (germline): SEHNR, FQNEAQ (reference sequence). Trimming removed 5 bases from V and 4 bases from J; junction bases left unmatched: 9. The CDR3 runs to 15 residues.

CDR3 sequence (DNA): TGTGCCAGCAGCTTAGCCGGCCAGGGCAATCCACCCCTCCACTTT. This sequence encodes CASSLAGQGNPPLHF. V usage is TRBV7-8 and J usage is TRBJ1-6, with D maybe TRBD1 (5 bases). V lost 0 bases, J lost 11 bases, and 14 bases lay in between. Germline loops: CDR1 SGHVS, CDR2 FQNEAQ. CDR3 length: 15 residues.

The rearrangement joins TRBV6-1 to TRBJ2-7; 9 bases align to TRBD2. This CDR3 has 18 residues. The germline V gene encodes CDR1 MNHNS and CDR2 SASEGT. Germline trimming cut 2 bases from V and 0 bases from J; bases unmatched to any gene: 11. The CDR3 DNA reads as TGTGCCAGCAGTGAACCCCTTGGTAGCGGGGGCAGCTCCTACGAGCAGTACGTC. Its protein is CASSEPLGSGGSSYEQYV.

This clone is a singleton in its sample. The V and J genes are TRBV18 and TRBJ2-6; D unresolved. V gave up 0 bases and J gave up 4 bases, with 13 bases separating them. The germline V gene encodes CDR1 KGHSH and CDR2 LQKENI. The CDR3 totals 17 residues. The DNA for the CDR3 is TGTGCCAGCTCACCACCGGGCAGGATGCCGGGGGCCAACGTCCTGACTTTC. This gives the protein CASSPPGRMPGANVLTF.

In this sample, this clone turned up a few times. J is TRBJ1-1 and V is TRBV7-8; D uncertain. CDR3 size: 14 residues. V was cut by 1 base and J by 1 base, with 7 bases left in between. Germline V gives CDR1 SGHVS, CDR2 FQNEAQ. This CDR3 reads CASSLGRPNTEAFF. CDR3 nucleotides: TGTGCCAGCAGCTTAGGCAGGCCGAACACTGAAGCTTTCTTT.

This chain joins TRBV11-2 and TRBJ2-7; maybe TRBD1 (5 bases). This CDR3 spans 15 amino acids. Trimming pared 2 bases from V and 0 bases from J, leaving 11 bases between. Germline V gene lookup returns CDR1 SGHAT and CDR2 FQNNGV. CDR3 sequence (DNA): TGTGCCAGCAGCTTACAGGGTACTATCTCCTACGAGCAGTACTTC. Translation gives CASSLQGTISYEQYF. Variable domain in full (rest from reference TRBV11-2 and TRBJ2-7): EAGVAQSPRYKIIEKRQSVAFWCNPISGHATLYWYQQILGQGPKLLIQFQNNGVVDDSQLPKDRFSAERLKGVDSTLKIQPAKLEDSAVYLCASSLQGTISYEQYFGPGTRLTVT.

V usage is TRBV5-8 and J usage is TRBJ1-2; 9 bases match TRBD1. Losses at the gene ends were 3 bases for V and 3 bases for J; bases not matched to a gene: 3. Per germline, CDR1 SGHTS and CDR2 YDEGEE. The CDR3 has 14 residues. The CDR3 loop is CASSSGQGYYGYTF. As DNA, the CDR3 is TGTGCCAGCAGCTCTGGACAGGGGTACTATGGCTACACCTTC.

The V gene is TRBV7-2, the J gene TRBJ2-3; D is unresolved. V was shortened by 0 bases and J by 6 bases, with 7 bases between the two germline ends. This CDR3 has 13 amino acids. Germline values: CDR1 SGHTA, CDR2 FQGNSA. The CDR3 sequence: CASSLARRDTQYF. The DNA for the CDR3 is TGTGCCAGCAGCTTAGCCCGGCGGGATACGCAGTATTTT.

Here the CDR3 DNA reads TGTGCCAGCAGACTTGAGGGGGTCACTGAAGCTTTCTTT. Residues: CASRLEGVTEAFF. The chain employs TRBV6-5 and TRBJ1-1, with a weak D call TRBD1 (6 bases). Deletions cut 6 bases from V and 4 bases from J, with 12 bases between. The V gene's germline CDR1 is MNHEY and CDR2 SVGAGI. The CDR3 sequence is 13 residues long.